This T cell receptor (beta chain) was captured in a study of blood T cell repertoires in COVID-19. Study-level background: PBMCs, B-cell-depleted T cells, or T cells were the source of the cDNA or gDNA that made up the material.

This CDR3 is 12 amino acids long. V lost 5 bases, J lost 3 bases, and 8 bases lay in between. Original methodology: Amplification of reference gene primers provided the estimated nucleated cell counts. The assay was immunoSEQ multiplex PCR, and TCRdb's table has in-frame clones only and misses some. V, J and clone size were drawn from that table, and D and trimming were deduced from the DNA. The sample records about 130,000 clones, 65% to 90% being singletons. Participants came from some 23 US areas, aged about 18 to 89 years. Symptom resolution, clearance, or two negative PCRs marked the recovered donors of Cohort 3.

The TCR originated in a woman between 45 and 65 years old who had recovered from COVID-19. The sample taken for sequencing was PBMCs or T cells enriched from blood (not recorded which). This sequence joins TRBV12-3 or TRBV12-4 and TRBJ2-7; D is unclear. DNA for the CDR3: TGTGCCAGCAGTCAAGCCGACTACGAGCAGTACTTC. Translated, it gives CASSQADYEQYF.